Listed below are T cell receptor beta chains from one sample, sequenced in a study of cytomegalovirus exposure and HLA in healthy donors. Profiled with immunoSEQ multiplex PCR; TCRdb holds only in-frame clones, not every one. Here the sample spans 200,000 to 250,000 clones, 76% being singletons. Sequenced material: PBMCs. These receptors all stem from a man aged 18-30 years in good health and CMV-seronegative. Both conserved end residues are part of each CDR3. A D gene is named only where the DNA matches it firmly. Only some rows state a clone size, as once, few, many or a class for expanded clones.

cdr3_aa cdr3_nt v_call clone_size d_call j_call
CASSERDSQYF TGTGCCAGCAGTGAGAGGGACAGTCAGTACTTC TRBV2 - TRBD1 TRBJ2-7
CAWSAGTYGYTF TGTGCCTGGAGTGCCGGGACTTATGGCTACACCTTC TRBV30 - - TRBJ1-2
CASSLAGGTDTQYF TGTGCCAGCTCCCTAGCGGGGGGCACAGATACGCAGTATTTT TRBV18 - TRBD2 TRBJ2-3
CAWSEDLGFGETQYF TGTGCCTGGAGTGAAGATCTAGGCTTCGGAGAGACCCAGTACTTC TRBV30 - - TRBJ2-5
CASSTSRQGAPYEQYF TGTGCCAGCAGCACTAGCCGACAGGGGGCTCCCTACGAGCAGTACTTC TRBV13 - TRBD1 TRBJ2-7
CASSTFSGANVLTF TGTGCCAGCAGCACATTCTCTGGGGCCAACGTCCTGACTTTC TRBV5-5 - - TRBJ2-6
CASSLGWTAEGEKLFF TGTGCCAGCAGCCTGGGATGGACGGCGGAGGGGGAAAAACTGTTTTTT TRBV7-8 - - TRBJ1-4
CATSRVGDRELFF TGTGCCACCAGCAGAGTGGGGGACAGGGAGCTGTTTTTT TRBV15 - - TRBJ2-2
CASTTTGTGYTF TGTGCCAGCACGACAACAGGGACGGGCTACACCTTC TRBV27 few - TRBJ1-2
CASSGGGGGETQYF TGTGCCAGCAGTGGGGGAGGGGGGGGAGAGACCCAGTACTTC TRBV2 - - TRBJ2-5
CASSENLAGEQYF TGTGCCAGCAGTGAGAATCTGGCGGGAGAGCAGTACTTC TRBV2 few - TRBJ2-7
CASSPTGLLSEGYTF TGTGCCAGCAGTCCGACAGGGCTTCTGTCGGAAGGCTACACCTTC TRBV28 - TRBD1 TRBJ1-2
CASSLGDAEQYF TGTGCCAGTAGTCTGGGCGACGCCGAGCAGTACTTC TRBV19 few - TRBJ2-7
CASSIQGANTDTQYF TGTGCCAGCAGTATACAGGGGGCTAACACAGATACGCAGTATTTT TRBV6-6 - TRBD1 TRBJ2-3
CASLPDSGSYNEQFF TGTGCCAGCCTCCCAGATAGCGGGAGTTACAATGAGCAGTTCTTC TRBV5-4 - TRBD2 TRBJ2-1
CASSQRLAGDEQFF TGTGCCAGCAGCCAACGACTAGCGGGAGATGAGCAGTTCTTC TRBV4-2 - TRBD2 TRBJ2-1
CASSSLLTRFRNNEQFF TGTGCCAGCAGTTCCCTCTTAACTAGATTCAGGAACAATGAGCAGTTCTTC TRBV28 - - TRBJ2-1
CASSLNRDKNEKLFF TGTGCCAGCAGTTTGAACCGGGACAAGAATGAAAAACTGTTTTTT TRBV6-5 - - TRBJ1-4
CAWSKHRTSGWGDTQYF TGTGCCTGGAGTAAACACCGGACTAGCGGGTGGGGAGATACGCAGTATTTT TRBV30 - TRBD2 TRBJ2-3
CASSQAGVFVDEQFF TGTGCCAGCTCCCAAGCGGGAGTCTTTGTAGATGAGCAGTTCTTC TRBV28 - TRBD2 TRBJ2-1
CASSPGTGLQPQHF TGCGCCAGCAGCCCCGGGACAGGGCTTCAGCCCCAGCATTTT TRBV5-1 - TRBD1 TRBJ1-5
CASNFGGGRVSTDTQYF TGTGCCAGCAACTTTGGGGGCGGGAGGGTAAGCACAGATACGCAGTATTTT TRBV5-4 - TRBD2 TRBJ2-3
CASSQPTASSYNEQFF TGCGCCAGCAGCCAACCGACAGCCAGCTCCTACAATGAGCAGTTCTTC TRBV4-1 - - TRBJ2-1
CASSELVTEAFF TGTGCCAGCTCGGAGTTAGTCACTGAAGCTTTCTTT TRBV28 - - TRBJ1-1
CASSGDSTEAFF TGTGCCAGTAGTGGGGACAGCACTGAAGCTTTCTTT TRBV19 few TRBD1 TRBJ1-1
CASSYPAVGGEQYF TGTGCCAGCAGTTACCCCGCGGTCGGTGGCGAGCAGTACTTC TRBV6-5 - - TRBJ2-7
CASSFGTNGETQYF TGTGCCAGCAGCTTTGGGACAAATGGGGAGACCCAGTACTTC TRBV5-6 - - TRBJ2-5
CASSPRRLEPQHF TGTGCCAGCAGCCCCCGGAGGCTGGAGCCCCAGCATTTT TRBV6-5 - - TRBJ1-5
CASSPGQIGEQYF TGTGCCAGCTCACCGGGGCAGATTGGCGAGCAGTACTTC TRBV18 - - TRBJ2-7
CASSPIRTSGADTQYF TGTGCCAGCAGCCCTATTCGGACTAGCGGCGCAGATACGCAGTATTTT TRBV27 - TRBD2 TRBJ2-3
CASRDRAVTEAFF TGTGCCAGCAGAGACAGGGCGGTCACTGAAGCTTTCTTT TRBV27 once TRBD1 TRBJ1-1
CASSPSRGSSYEQYF TGTGCCAGCAGTCCCTCTAGGGGGAGCTCCTACGAGCAGTACTTC TRBV6-6 - - TRBJ2-7
CASRLAGGQHTQYF TGTGCCAGTCGCCTAGCGGGAGGGCAACATACGCAGTATTTT TRBV19 once TRBD2 TRBJ2-3
CASSFEQGVGTQYF TGTGCCAGCAGTTTTGAACAGGGGGTGGGGACCCAGTACTTC TRBV27 - TRBD1 TRBJ2-5
CASSVADRGHPYEQYF TGTGCCAGCAGCGTAGCGGACAGGGGCCACCCCTACGAGCAGTACTTC TRBV9 - TRBD1 TRBJ2-7
CASSYRVGEKLFF TGTGCCAGCAGTTACAGGGTAGGGGAAAAACTGTTTTTT TRBV7-2 - - TRBJ1-4
CASSQFLLAGGFYEQYF TGCGCCAGCAGCCAATTCCTTTTAGCGGGAGGCTTCTACGAGCAGTACTTC TRBV4-1 - TRBD2 TRBJ2-7
CASSYRGLAGLYEQYF TGTGCCAGCAGTTACAGGGGACTAGCGGGACTCTACGAGCAGTACTTC TRBV6-6 - TRBD2 TRBJ2-7